A single sample is the source of the 22 T cell receptor beta chains below, sequenced in a study of T-cell reconstitution after alpha-beta-depleted transplantation in children. For TCRbeta, the library was prepared with unique molecular identifiers. TCRdb re-analysed the PCR reads in MiXCR, keeping a single row per CDR3 protein. The repertoire holds 670,000 or so distinct CDR3 sequences, with 10% to 15% as singletons. The material was PBMCs, obtained before TCRalphabeta/CD19-depleted stem cell transplant. The receptors derive from a girl between 2 and 10 years old with congenital amegakaryocytic thrombocytopenia, due to receive a stem cell transplant.

This clonotype was picked up many times. The chain uses TRBV6-5 and TRBJ2-3; 9 nucleotides agree with TRBD2. This CDR3 has 16 residues. Germline CDR1 reads MNHEY; CDR2 reads SVGAGI. Trimming cost V 2 bases and J 5 bases; bases outside gene matches: 8. Here the CDR3 DNA reads TGTGCCAGCAGTTACGGAGTAGCGGGAGTTCAAGATACGCAGTATTTT. Protein product: CASSYGVAGVQDTQYF.

For this clonotype: Possible read error: a much larger clone is one base away. CDR3 sequence: CASSCGTLEAFF. The CDR3 coding sequence is TGTGCCAGCAGTTGCGGGACGCTTGAAGCTTTCTTT. The chain couples TRBV6-5 to TRBJ1-1; D might be TRBD1 (5 bases). The CDR3 contains 12 residues. CDR1 and CDR2 from the germline V gene are MNHEY and SVGAGI. The V end lost 4 bases, the J end lost 7 bases, and 10 bases lay between the germline ends.

A word on this clonotype: Being one base from a much bigger clone, this may be a read error. The CDR3 ends on some other residue instead of the conserved phenylalanine or tryptophan, so this is likely a read error. The rearrangement uses TRBV20-1 and TRBJ1-5; possible D gene TRBD1, 6 bases. The CDR3 has 13 amino acids. CDR1 is DFQATT, CDR2 SNEGSKA, per germline (reference sequence). With 6 bases removed from V and 5 bases from J, the gap between germline ends came to 14 bases. The CDR3 sequence: CSAGTSRDQPQHL. The CDR3 DNA sequence: TGCAGTGCGGGGACATCACGGGATCAGCCCCAGCATCTT.

The sample holds many counts of this clonotype. The gene calls are TRBV29-1 and TRBJ2-1; 9 bases are a match to TRBD1. The CDR3 sequence is 14 residues long. Germline trimming cut 6 bases from V and 7 bases from J; bases unmatched to any gene: 10. Germline values: CDR1 SQVTM, CDR2 ANQGSEA. CDR3 nucleotide sequence: TGCAGCGTAGTCCGGGGACAGGGAGTGAATGAGCAGTTCTTC. Protein product: CSVVRGQGVNEQFF.

The chain uses TRBV7-9 and TRBJ2-1; D gene ambiguous. Germline V gives CDR1 SEHNR, CDR2 FQNEAQ (reference sequence). V gave up 3 bases and J gave up 6 bases, with 15 bases separating them. CDR3 size: 15 residues. The DNA of the CDR3 is TGTGCCAGCAGCTTCCCCGTCCCTCTGTTCAATGAGCAGTTCTTC. It translates to CASSFPVPLFNEQFF.

This clonotype turned up a few times. The V call is TRBV20-1, the J call TRBJ2-1; tentatively, D is TRBD2 (5 bases). V lost 2 bases, J lost 6 bases, and 11 bases lay in between. The CDR3 is made up of 13 amino acids. Germline V CDR1 and CDR2: DFQATT, SNEGSKA (reference sequence). The chain's CDR3 is CSARSSSGNEQFF. The CDR3 nucleotides are TGCAGTGCTAGATCGTCCAGCGGCAATGAGCAGTTCTTC.

As for this clonotype: A much bigger clone sits one base away, suggesting this may be a read error. The chain carries TRBV12-3 or TRBV12-4 and TRBJ2-7; 11 bases fit TRBD2. The CDR3 covers 14 residues. The CDR3 spells CASTTTSGIGEPYF. The CDR3 DNA follows: TGTGCCAGCACCACGACTAGCGGGATTGGCGAGCCGTACTTC.

In this sample, this clonotype turned up a few times. The chain joins TRBV10-2 to TRBJ2-5; 9 bases agree with TRBD1. The CDR3 has 16 residues. The germline CDR1 and CDR2 sequences are WSHSY and SAAADI. V lost 3 bases to trimming and J lost 1 base; unmatched junction nucleotides: 6. The CDR3 reads CASSDPTGGSQETQYF. CDR3 nucleotide sequence: TGCGCCAGCAGTGATCCCACAGGGGGCAGCCAAGAGACCCAGTACTTC.

The chain recombines TRBV5-5 with TRBJ2-1; D might be TRBD2 (5 bases). Germline CDR1 SGHKS, CDR2 YYEKEE (reference sequence). Trimming pared 7 bases from V and 3 bases from J, leaving 14 bases between. The length of the CDR3 is 14 residues. CDR3 sequence reads: CASCSEGLYNEQFF. The CDR3 DNA reads TGTGCCAGCTGCTCGGAAGGACTCTACAATGAGCAGTTCTTC.

CDR3 in DNA: TGTGCCATCTTAAGGGACACATCCTACGAGCAGTACTTC. Amino acid sequence: CAILRDTSYEQYF. The V and J genes are TRBV10-3 and TRBJ2-7; possibly TRBD1 for D (6 bases). The V end lost 8 bases, the J end lost 1 base, and 12 bases lay between the germline ends. CDR1 and CDR2 (germline): ENHRY, SYGVKD. The CDR3 runs to 13 residues.

In its sample, this clonotype was seen many times. CDR3 DNA sequence: TGCGCCAGCAGCGCGCAGACAGAGACCCAGTACTTC. This translates into CASSAQTETQYF. The V and J genes are TRBV5-1 and TRBJ2-5; D remains unclear. The V end lost 4 bases, the J end lost 4 bases, and 8 bases lay between the germline ends. The germline gives CDR1 SGHRS, CDR2 YFSETQ. The CDR3 runs 12 residues.

The CDR3 bases are TGTGCCAGCAGGCCCTTAGCGGGAGGAACCGGGGAGCTGTTTTTT. Translated, it gives CASRPLAGGTGELFF. The chain joins TRBV6-1 to TRBJ2-2; 10 bases agree with TRBD2. V trimming: 6 bases; J trimming: 5 bases; junction bases outside the gene matches: 6. This CDR3 is built from 15 residues. The germline CDR1 and CDR2 sequences are MNHNS and SASEGT.

This clonotype was seen a handful of times. V and J are TRBV5-1 and TRBJ2-3; D may be TRBD1 or TRBD2 (5 bases each). The CDR3 is made up of 14 amino acids. The ends were cut back, 9 bases at V and 1 base at J, with 15 bases in the middle. CDR1 SGHRS and CDR2 YFSETQ come from the germline V gene. The CDR3 DNA is TGCGCCACCCGGGACGGCCAGCGCACAGATACGCAGTATTTT. Its translation: CATRDGQRTDTQYF.

This clonotype was detected only a few times. The V and J genes are TRBV14 and TRBJ2-3, with D uncertain. From germline, CDR1 is SGHDN and CDR2 FVKESK. V lost 5 bases, J lost 6 bases, and 12 bases lay in between. This CDR3 has 13 residues. The CDR3 here is CASSYRRPDTQYF. The CDR3 DNA sequence: TGTGCCAGCAGCTACCGACGCCCCGATACGCAGTATTTT.

V is TRBV7-3 and J is TRBJ2-3; 9 positions match TRBD2. The CDR3 is 14 residues long. Looked up from germline, CDR1 is SGHTA and CDR2 is FQGTGA. After removal of 2 bases from V and 4 bases from J, the junction contained 1 base not matched to a gene. CDR3 coding DNA: TGTGCCAGCAGCTTAGAGCGGGAGGCAGATACGCAGTATTTT. Amino acid sequence: CASSLEREADTQYF.

This clonotype came up many times. The chain employs TRBV12-3 or TRBV12-4 and TRBJ2-3; TRBD2 matches 8 bases. The V gene end was trimmed by 6 bases and the J gene end by 1 base; junction bases not matched to a gene: 3. The CDR3 is made up of 14 amino acids. The CDR3 nucleotides read TGTGCCAGCAGACTAGCGGCAGGCACAGATACGCAGTATTTT. Translating it yields CASRLAAGTDTQYF.

This rearrangement joins TRBV5-1 to TRBJ2-1; D is undetermined. V lost 2 bases and J lost 8, with 14 bases in between. In germline, CDR1 is SGHRS, CDR2 YFSETQ. This CDR3 comprises 14 residues. The CDR3 bases are TGCGCCAGCAGCTTTAGCCCAGAGGCCTATGAGCAGTTCTTC. Its protein product is CASSFSPEAYEQFF.

This rearrangement joins TRBV20-1 to TRBJ2-7, with 13 positions matching TRBD2. The trim removed 5 bases at V and 2 bases at J, leaving 3 bases unmatched. The CDR3 consists of 14 residues. Germline lookup yields CDR1 DFQATT and CDR2 SNEGSKA (reference sequence). CDR3 protein: CSAGTSGRAYEQYF. The CDR3 bases are TGCAGTGCTGGTACTAGCGGGAGGGCCTACGAGCAGTACTTC.

CDR3 residues: CASSLSQRQGKNEQFF. The CDR3 DNA reads as TGTGCCAGCAGTTTATCTCAAAGACAGGGGAAAAATGAGCAGTTCTTC. The rearrangement uses TRBV28 and TRBJ2-1; 8 bases match TRBD1. Germline CDR1 reads MDHEN; CDR2 reads SYDVKM. CDR3 length: 16 residues. Trimming removed 1 base from V and 7 bases from J; junction bases left unmatched: 9.

This clonotype occurred many times. The chain joins TRBV15 to TRBJ2-7; D is possibly TRBD2 (5 bases). Germline V gene sequence: CDR1 LNHNV, CDR2 YYDKDF (reference sequence). The CDR3 consists of 18 residues. V was clipped by 0 bases and J by 2 bases, with 20 bases between them. CDR3 loop: CATSRDMPIPGNPYEQYF. The CDR3 DNA follows: TGTGCCACCAGCAGAGACATGCCCATCCCGGGAAATCCCTACGAGCAGTACTTC.

The J gene is TRBJ1-6, the V gene TRBV5-1, with 7 bases identical to TRBD1. V lost 3 bases to trimming and J lost 2 bases; unmatched junction nucleotides: 11. This CDR3 contains 18 residues. Germline CDR1 reads SGHRS; CDR2 reads YFSETQ. This CDR3 reads CASSSRPTGLTYNSPLHF. The DNA for the CDR3 is TGCGCCAGCAGCTCCCGACCGACAGGGCTCACCTATAATTCACCCCTCCACTTT.

This clonotype was picked up many times. The J gene is TRBJ1-1, the V gene TRBV6-2 or TRBV6-3; D perhaps matches TRBD1 (5 bases). CDR1 is MNHEY, CDR2 SVGEGT, per germline. The V and J ends lost 2 bases and 5 bases respectively, with 30 bases between them. The CDR3 consists of 20 residues. CDR3 bases: TGTGCCAGCAGTTACCGTCCAGCGATCAGGGATAGCGTGAAGGGAACTGAAGCTTTCTTT. Protein sequence: CASSYRPAIRDSVKGTEAFF.